These T cell receptor beta chains were read from a single sample in a study of blood T cell repertoires in COVID-19. Profiled with immunoSEQ multiplex PCR; TCRdb holds only in-frame clones, not every one. This table holds 200,000 to 250,000 clones, roughly 84% found once. The sequenced sample was peripheral blood. The receptors shown here come from a man younger than 40 with active or convalescent COVID-19. Each CDR3 is given with its conserved first and last residue. Fields, in order: V gene, CDR3 protein.

V: TRBV9; CDR3: CASSAQRTDLYGYTF
V: TRBV11-2; CDR3: CASSSRPMVGETQYF
V: TRBV9; CDR3: CASSVEAGGYSYEQYF
V: TRBV5-1; CDR3: CASSLVGNTGELFF
V: TRBV4-3; CDR3: CASSQDGEASYEQYF
V: TRBV7-2; CDR3: CASSLQTNYGYTF
V: TRBV5-4; CDR3: CASSFSGSGANVLTF
V: TRBV5-4; CDR3: CASSSPPRVYEQYF
V: TRBV5-4; CDR3: CASSTDRGSWNEQFF
V: TRBV18; CDR3: CASSRTSQETQYF
V: TRBV3-1/TRBV3-2; CDR3: CASSQAGTARLEQYF
V: TRBV28; CDR3: CASSPRWRDSYTEAFF
V: TRBV7-9; CDR3: CASSFGAGVGQPQHF
V: TRBV5-6; CDR3: CASGTAYTEAFF
V: TRBV11-2; CDR3: CASSLAPTSLETQYF
V: TRBV5-1; CDR3: CASSLALRTEGYTF
V: TRBV25-1; CDR3: CASSPAGQAYYGYTF
V: TRBV27; CDR3: CASTLSGRYLYEQYF
V: TRBV29-1; CDR3: CSVAEANYNEQFF
V: TRBV27; CDR3: CASIQRARDTEAFF
V: TRBV13; CDR3: CASSSWTSGPTDTQYF
V: TRBV10-3; CDR3: CAIGSGGAYEQYF
V: TRBV18; CDR3: CASSPHTQETQYF
V: TRBV24-1; CDR3: CATSDSYRDQAFF
V: TRBV4-1; CDR3: CASSPTDSGDTEAFF
V: TRBV7-2; CDR3: CASSLVPGLNTEAFF
V: TRBV28; CDR3: CASTYGGAQGYTF
V: TRBV18; CDR3: CASSPGGSLSHEQYF
V: TRBV5-1; CDR3: CASSFRGGVEAFF
V: TRBV5-4; CDR3: CASSLGSSSYNEQFF
V: TRBV9; CDR3: CASSPGLAPSYEQYF
V: TRBV18; CDR3: CASSQGQTNTEAFF
V: TRBV7-2; CDR3: CASSPRQGRDEQFF
V: TRBV19; CDR3: CASSIGTGIDEQYF
V: TRBV5-6; CDR3: CASSDPGQGNTIYF
V: TRBV7-9; CDR3: CASRRSGKNTGELFF
V: TRBV9; CDR3: CARDKRTDTQYF
V: TRBV7-9; CDR3: CASSVGTGYEQYF
V: TRBV28; CDR3: CASSLGTAENTEAFF
V: TRBV7-2; CDR3: CASSLSSGVYNEQFF
V: TRBV7-2; CDR3: CASSRTVLTDTQYF
V: TRBV20-1; CDR3: CSASILTEAFF
V: TRBV4-1; CDR3: CASSQRQGATEAFF
V: TRBV4-3; CDR3: CASSPGTAFYEQYF
V: TRBV11-2; CDR3: CASSLWGGGQPQHF
V: TRBV9; CDR3: CASSVEPSPEQYF
V: TRBV5-1; CDR3: CASSSRGGQGKYGYTF
V: TRBV24-1; CDR3: CATSDTGWDGYTF
V: TRBV19; CDR3: CASPRQGEDTEAFF
V: TRBV5-1; CDR3: CASSAGTGEKLFF
V: TRBV11-3; CDR3: CASSLSGQSYEQYF
V: TRBV2; CDR3: CASSEATGSIDTQYF
V: TRBV6-2/TRBV6-3; CDR3: CASSYRPPGQARGYGYTF
V: TRBV19; CDR3: CASTQGIVNSNQPQHF
V: TRBV6-5; CDR3: CASSYGDRGPGNTIYF
V: TRBV12-3/TRBV12-4; CDR3: CASSRDSIYGYTF